A selection of T cell receptor beta chains follows, all from one sample in a study of T cell responses to AZD1222 COVID-19 vaccine. TCRdb's copy holds only in-frame clones and misses some; the assay was immunoSEQ multiplex PCR. The sample records some 160,000 clones, roughly 88% being singletons. The sequences come from peripheral blood, collected 28 days after the second AZD1222 dose. These receptor sequences come from an adult who received the AZD1222 COVID-19 vaccine. The CDR3 runs from the conserved cysteine through the conserved F or W. D genes are given only for firm matches. Clone sizes are given selectively: once, few, many, or a class where the clone is expanded.

cdr3_length	d_call	v_call	j_call	clone_size	cdr3_nt	cdr3_aa
13	-	TRBV14	TRBJ1-6	-	TGTGCCAGCAGCCCCCAATTGAATTCACCCCTCCACTTT	CASSPQLNSPLHF
14	TRBD1	TRBV13	TRBJ1-4	few	TGTGCCAGCAGCCTGACAGGGGCCGATGAAAAACTGTTTTTT	CASSLTGADEKLFF
13	-	TRBV10-1	TRBJ2-7	-	TGCGCCAGCAGTGATCGGGCGGTGGATGGGCAGTACTTC	CASSDRAVDGQYF
14	-	TRBV5-1	TRBJ1-2	-	TGCGCCAGCAGCGGGGGGAGCCTCAACTATGGCTACACCTTC	CASSGGSLNYGYTF
16	-	TRBV5-4	TRBJ1-2	-	TGTGCCAGCAGAGCGTTGCTGCCGGGCGGCTTCTATGGCTACACCTTC	CASRALLPGGFYGYTF
15	TRBD2	TRBV5-1	TRBJ2-1	-	TGCGCCAGCAGACCCAGCGGGAGCTCCTACAATGAGCAGTTCTTC	CASRPSGSSYNEQFF
14	-	TRBV25-1	TRBJ1-1	-	TGTGCCAGCAGTGACAAGGGCAGCGTTACTGAAGCTTTCTTT	CASSDKGSVTEAFF
12	TRBD1	TRBV2	TRBJ1-1	-	TGTGCCAGCGTACGACAGGGTGGGGGAGCTTTCTTT	CASVRQGGGAFF
14	-	TRBV5-1	TRBJ1-1	-	TGCGCCAGCAGCTCAGGACAGACGAACACTGAAGCTTTCTTT	CASSSGQTNTEAFF
12	-	TRBV15	TRBJ2-1	-	TGTGCCACCAGGACGAGTAGAAATGAGCAGTTCTTC	CATRTSRNEQFF